Below are 27 T cell receptor beta chains sequenced from a single sample in a study of T cells in Graves' hyperthyroidism and ophthalmopathy. RNA transcripts were the template for amplifying TCR beta CDR3 regions. The HTBI primer set was used in a first-round RT-PCR of the TCR CDR3. TCRdb reanalysed the multiplex PCR reads using MiXCR and keeps one entry per CDR3 protein. Of approximately 610,000 distinct CDR3 sequences in the sample, around 15% are singletons; the top ten hold around 4.1%. The sample taken for sequencing was blood. These receptors were collected from a woman aged 40-49 years with Graves' ophthalmopathy.

The chain joins TRBV7-9 to TRBJ2-7; D might be TRBD2 (6 bases). V was cut by 4 bases and J by 7 bases, with 17 bases left in between. The CDR3 runs to 14 residues. The germline V gene encodes CDR1 SEHNR and CDR2 FQNEAQ (reference sequence). This CDR3 is CASSSPPTSSEQYF. The CDR3 bases are TGTGCCAGCAGCTCCCCCCCGACTAGTTCAGAGCAGTACTTC.

At least ten counts were recorded for this clonotype. This sequence joins TRBV7-9 and TRBJ2-7; D is unclear. The CDR3 has 14 amino acids. Germline V CDR1 and CDR2: SEHNR, FQNEAQ (reference sequence). V lost 0 bases and J lost 2, with 8 bases in between. CDR3 DNA: TGTGCCAGCAGCTTAGCGTCCGTTGCCTACGAGCAGTACTTC. Its translation: CASSLASVAYEQYF.

V and J are TRBV24-1 and TRBJ1-5; D is possibly TRBD1 (5 bases). V lost 4 bases to trimming and J lost 9 bases, with 9 bases between them. The CDR3 runs to 12 residues. Germline CDR1 KGHDR, CDR2 SFDVKD. CDR3 DNA sequence: TGTGCCACCAGTGAGGGGGTACGGCCCCAGCATTTT. Amino acid sequence: CATSEGVRPQHF.

This clonotype was recorded many times. This chain uses TRBV5-1 with TRBJ2-7; no reliable D call. Germline values: CDR1 SGHRS, CDR2 YFSETQ. The CDR3 length is 15 residues. Trimming stripped 0 bases from V and 3 bases from J, with 13 bases between. In DNA form, the CDR3 reads TGCGCCAGCAGCTTGGCCAGCAAGCCCCTCTACGAGCAGTACTTC. Translated: CASSLASKPLYEQYF.

In this sample, this clonotype turned up many times. V gene TRBV24-1 combines with J gene TRBJ1-5; no clear D. CDR1 and CDR2 (germline): KGHDR, SFDVKD. This CDR3 region has 16 residues. The germline V and J ends were trimmed by 4 bases and 0 bases, with 12 bases remaining between them. The chain's CDR3 is CATSETASYSNQPQHF. CDR3 in DNA: TGTGCCACCAGTGAAACGGCCAGCTATAGCAATCAGCCCCAGCATTTT.

This clonotype was counted ten times or more. The chain combines TRBV6-2 or TRBV6-3 with TRBJ1-5; D possibly corresponds to TRBD1 (5 bases). Germline values: CDR1 MNHEY, CDR2 SVGEGT. Trimming cost V 5 bases and J 4 bases, with 15 bases left between them. CDR3 length: 15 amino acids. CDR3 sequence reads: CASSHSQGGNQPQHF. CDR3 in DNA: TGTGCCAGCAGTCACAGCCAGGGTGGGAATCAGCCCCAGCATTTT.

This clonotype was found many times. V gene TRBV2 combines with J gene TRBJ2-7; no definite D call. The CDR3 is 13 residues long. Trimming took 4 bases from V and 3 from J, leaving 10 bases between them. Looked up from germline, CDR1 is SNHLY and CDR2 is FYNNEI. The CDR3 is CASSVSAIYEQYF. CDR3 nucleotide sequence: TGTGCCAGCAGTGTCAGCGCCATCTACGAGCAGTACTTC. Full variable domain (remainder filled in from reference TRBV2 and TRBJ2-7): EPEVTQTPSHQVTQMGQEVILRCVPISNHLYFYWYRQILGQKVEFLVSFYNNEISEKSEIFDDQFSVERPDGSNFTLKIRSTKLEDSAMYFCASSVSAIYEQYFGPGTRLTVT.

In its sample, this clonotype was seen many times. The chain combines TRBV6-2 or TRBV6-3 with TRBJ1-2; 7 bases align to TRBD1. The V segment lost 0 bases and the J segment 6 bases; nucleotides outside the gene matches: 1. Germline V CDR1 and CDR2: MNHEY, SVGEGT. The CDR3 covers 13 residues. The DNA of the CDR3 is TGTGCCAGCAGTTACTCGACAGGGAATGGCTACACCTTC. As protein: CASSYSTGNGYTF.

This sequence joins TRBV6-2 or TRBV6-3 and TRBJ2-7, with 7 bases identical to TRBD2. The CDR3 extends over 14 amino acids. CDR1 MNHEY and CDR2 SVGEGT come from the germline V gene. V was clipped by 6 bases and J by 3 bases; unmatched bases: 8. DNA of the CDR3: TGTGCCAGCAGCTCCGGGGGGATACGCTACGAGCAGTACTTC. It translates to CASSSGGIRYEQYF.

At least ten counts were recorded for this clonotype. The chain employs TRBV19 and TRBJ2-7; TRBD1 is a possible D gene (5 bases). The CDR3 covers 14 residues. V was shortened by 3 bases and J by 2 bases, with 11 bases between the two germline ends. Germline CDR1 and CDR2: LNHDA and SQIVND (reference sequence). CDR3 sequence: CASSIQGPTYEQYF. CDR3 coding DNA: TGTGCCAGTAGTATTCAGGGTCCTACCTACGAGCAGTACTTC. Supplemented by reference TRBV19 and TRBJ2-7, the full variable domain reads DGGITQSPKYLFRKEGQNVTLSCEQNLNHDAMYWYRQDPGQGLRLIYYSQIVNDFQKGDIAEGYSVSREKKESFPLTVTSAQKNPTAFYLCASSIQGPTYEQYFGPGTRLTVT.

This clonotype was counted at least ten times. J is TRBJ1-3 and V is TRBV20-1; D ambiguous. Germline V lookup: CDR1 DFQATT, CDR2 SNEGSKA (reference sequence). V lost 0 bases and J lost 4, with 10 bases in between. CDR3 length: 14 residues. CDR3 sequence: CSARETAGGNTIYF. The CDR3 nucleotides read TGCAGTGCTAGAGAAACTGCAGGCGGAAACACCATATATTTT.

The chain combines TRBV11-2 with TRBJ2-7; D uncertain. The germline gives CDR1 SGHAT, CDR2 FQNNGV. V lost 5 bases and J 2 bases, leaving 7 bases between the germline ends. CDR3 length: 12 amino acids. The CDR3, as DNA: TGTGCCAGCAGCCCTATACCCTACGAGCAGTACTTC. Protein: CASSPIPYEQYF.

This clonotype was counted at least ten times. The J gene is TRBJ2-3, the V gene TRBV27, with TRBD2 matching 11 bases. Germline-derived CDR1 and CDR2 are MNHEY and SMNVEV (reference sequence). Trimming removed 1 base from V and 2 bases from J; junction bases left unmatched: 2. The CDR3 spans 16 residues. CDR3 DNA sequence: TGTGCCAGCAGTTTATTAGCGGGAGGGCCCACAGATACGCAGTATTTT. It translates to CASSLLAGGPTDTQYF.

In its sample, this clonotype was seen many times. The gene calls are TRBV11-1 and TRBJ2-5, with D perhaps matching TRBD2 (6 bases). This CDR3 is 18 amino acids long. Germline CDR1 reads SGHAT; CDR2 reads FQDESV (reference sequence). V was trimmed by 1 base and J by 4 bases, leaving 22 bases between them. This chain's CDR3 is CASSLGLAAVGSAETQYF. CDR3 nucleotides: TGTGCCAGCAGCTTAGGGTTAGCGGCCGTCGGATCTGCAGAGACCCAGTACTTC. The full variable domain, rest sourced from reference TRBV11-1 and TRBJ2-5, is EAEVAQSPRYKITEKSQAVAFWCDPISGHATLYWYRQILGQGPELLVQFQDESVVDDSQLPKDRFSAERLKGVDSTLKIQPAELGDSAMYLCASSLGLAAVGSAETQYFGPGTRLLVL.

This clonotype was seen repeatedly, ten times or more. The J gene is TRBJ1-1, the V gene TRBV29-1; the D is unclear. The V gene's germline CDR1 is SQVTM and CDR2 ANQGSEA. This CDR3 is 13 amino acids long. Trimming pared 1 base from V and 0 bases from J, leaving 6 bases between. CDR3 DNA: TGCAGCGTTGAAGTATTCGTGAACACTGAAGCTTTCTTT. Translated: CSVEVFVNTEAFF. The full variable domain, rest sourced from reference TRBV29-1 and TRBJ1-1, is SAVISQKPSRDICQRGTSLTIQCQVDSQVTMMFWYRQQPGQSLTLIATANQGSEATYESGFVIDKFPISRPNLTFSTLTVSNMSPEDSSIYLCSVEVFVNTEAFFGQGTRLTVV.

This clonotype was picked up many times. V usage is TRBV7-9 and J usage is TRBJ2-2; no clear D. Germline CDR1 reads SEHNR; CDR2 reads FQNEAQ (reference sequence). V lost 4 bases, J lost 5 bases, and 5 bases lay in between. The length of the CDR3 is 12 residues. CDR3 sequence (DNA): TGTGCCAGCAGCTCGGAGACCGGGGAGCTGTTTTTT. This codes for CASSSETGELFF.

The sample holds many counts of this clonotype. The chain is built from TRBV13 and TRBJ1-5; 9 nucleotides agree with TRBD1. This CDR3 is built from 14 residues. Germline V gene lookup returns CDR1 PRHDT and CDR2 FYEKMQ (reference sequence). The V segment lost 5 bases and the J segment 6 bases; nucleotides outside the gene matches: 5. The CDR3 region is CASSTGTGRQPQHF. The CDR3 DNA reads as TGTGCCAGCAGCACCGGGACAGGGCGTCAGCCCCAGCATTTT.

The rearrangement links TRBV3-1 to TRBJ2-7; D may be TRBD2 (5 bases). The ends were cut back, 1 base at V and 4 bases at J, with 14 bases in the middle. The CDR3 is made up of 15 amino acids. The germline gives CDR1 LGHDT, CDR2 YNNKEL (reference sequence). Here the CDR3 reads CASSQGPSGDYEQYF. In DNA, the CDR3 is TGTGCCAGCAGCCAAGGGCCCAGCGGAGATTACGAGCAGTACTTC.

This clonotype showed up just a few times. The chain is built from TRBV6-2 or TRBV6-3 and TRBJ2-7, with D perhaps TRBD2 (5 bases). V was pared by 0 bases and J by 9 bases, with 21 bases between. Germline values: CDR1 MNHEY, CDR2 SVGEGT. The CDR3 is 16 amino acids. CDR3 coding DNA: TGTGCCAGCAGTTACTCCACCGGGATAATCGGTACGAGGCAGTACTTC. Translating gives CASSYSTGIIGTRQYF.

This clonotype appeared many times. The rearrangement joins TRBV30 to TRBJ1-5, with 9 positions matching TRBD1. V was clipped by 3 bases and J by 0 bases; unmatched bases: 3. Looked up from germline, CDR1 is GTSNPN and CDR2 is SVGIG (reference sequence). The CDR3 contains 15 residues. CDR3 DNA sequence: TGTGCCTGGAGCAGGACAGGGGTTAGCAATCAGCCCCAGCATTTT. It is translated as CAWSRTGVSNQPQHF.

This clonotype was seen at least ten times. This chain links TRBV28 with TRBJ2-7; D perhaps matches TRBD2 (6 bases). The CDR3 consists of 15 residues. The germline CDR1 and CDR2 sequences are MDHEN and SYDVKM. The V end was cut by 3 bases, the J end by 5 bases, with 17 bases between. DNA for the CDR3: TGTGCCAGCAGTTTGGGAAGGGGCCGGAGGGACGAGCAGTACTTC. This translates into CASSLGRGRRDEQYF.

This clonotype was picked up many times. The J gene is TRBJ1-1, the V gene TRBV6-4; the match to TRBD1 covers 10 bases. The CDR3 extends over 13 amino acids. CDR1 is MRHNA, CDR2 SNTAGT, per germline. With V trimmed by 0 bases and J by 11 bases, 3 bases remained unmatched. The CDR3 DNA follows: TGTGCCAGCAGTGACTCGGGACAGGGGAAGGCTTTCTTT. Translating gives CASSDSGQGKAFF.

This clonotype occurred many times. This chain uses TRBV28 with TRBJ1-1, with unresolved D. This CDR3 region has 13 residues. Trimming removed 2 bases from V and 4 bases from J, with 8 bases in between. CDR1 and CDR2 from the germline V gene are MDHEN and SYDVKM. CDR3 loop: CASSLASGTEAFF. The CDR3 nucleotides are TGTGCCAGCAGTTTAGCATCGGGCACTGAAGCTTTCTTT.

This clonotype was counted many times. The chain combines TRBV2 with TRBJ2-4; D unresolved. The V gene's germline CDR1 is SNHLY and CDR2 FYNNEI. CDR3 length: 13 residues. V gave up 3 bases and J gave up 0 bases, with 3 bases separating them. The CDR3 nucleotides are TGTGCCAGCAGTGATCTAGCCAAAAACATTCAGTACTTC. It yields the protein CASSDLAKNIQYF.

This clonotype was seen more than once but under ten times. This chain connects TRBV6-1 to TRBJ2-7; 9 bases are a match to TRBD1. Germline CDR1 and CDR2: MNHNS and SASEGT. The trim removed 6 bases at V and 7 bases at J, leaving 7 bases unmatched. This CDR3 has 13 amino acids. DNA of the CDR3: TGTGCCAGCAGGATAGACAGGGGGAGAGAGCAGTACTTC. It specifies CASRIDRGREQYF.

This clonotype was seen at least ten times. The V call is TRBV6-2 or TRBV6-3, the J call TRBJ2-2; D gene ambiguous. Germline CDR1 is MNHEY and CDR2 is SVGEGT. Trimming pared 10 bases from V and 7 bases from J, leaving 10 bases between. The CDR3 totals 11 residues. In nucleotides, the CDR3 is TGTGCCACCTACTCCTTCGGGGAGCTGTTTTTT. Translated: CATYSFGELFF.

Many counts were recorded for this clonotype. The chain carries TRBV28 and TRBJ1-1, with D possibly TRBD1 on 5 matching bases. CDR1 MDHEN and CDR2 SYDVKM come from the germline V gene. This CDR3 comprises 14 residues. Trimming shortened V by 5 bases and J by 6 bases, and 16 bases separated the two germline ends. CDR3 loop: CASSIGVLVSEAFF. Written as DNA, the CDR3 is TGTGCCAGCAGTATAGGGGTGCTTGTCTCTGAAGCTTTCTTT.